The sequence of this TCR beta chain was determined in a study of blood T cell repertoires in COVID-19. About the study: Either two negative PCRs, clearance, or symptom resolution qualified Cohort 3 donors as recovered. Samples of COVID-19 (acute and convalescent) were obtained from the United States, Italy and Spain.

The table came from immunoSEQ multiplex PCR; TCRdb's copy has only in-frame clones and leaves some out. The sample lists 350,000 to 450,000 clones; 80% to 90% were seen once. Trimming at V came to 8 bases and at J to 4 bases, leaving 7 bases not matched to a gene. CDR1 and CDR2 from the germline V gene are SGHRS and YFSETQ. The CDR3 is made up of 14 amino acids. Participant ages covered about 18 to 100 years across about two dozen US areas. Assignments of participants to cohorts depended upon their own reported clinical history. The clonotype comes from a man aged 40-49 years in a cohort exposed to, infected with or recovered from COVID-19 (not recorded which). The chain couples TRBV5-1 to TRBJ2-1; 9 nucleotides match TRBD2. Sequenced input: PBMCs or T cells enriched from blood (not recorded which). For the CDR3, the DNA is TGCGCCAGTTTTAGCGGGAGTGGTTACAATGAGCAGTTCTTC. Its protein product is CASFSGSGYNEQFF.